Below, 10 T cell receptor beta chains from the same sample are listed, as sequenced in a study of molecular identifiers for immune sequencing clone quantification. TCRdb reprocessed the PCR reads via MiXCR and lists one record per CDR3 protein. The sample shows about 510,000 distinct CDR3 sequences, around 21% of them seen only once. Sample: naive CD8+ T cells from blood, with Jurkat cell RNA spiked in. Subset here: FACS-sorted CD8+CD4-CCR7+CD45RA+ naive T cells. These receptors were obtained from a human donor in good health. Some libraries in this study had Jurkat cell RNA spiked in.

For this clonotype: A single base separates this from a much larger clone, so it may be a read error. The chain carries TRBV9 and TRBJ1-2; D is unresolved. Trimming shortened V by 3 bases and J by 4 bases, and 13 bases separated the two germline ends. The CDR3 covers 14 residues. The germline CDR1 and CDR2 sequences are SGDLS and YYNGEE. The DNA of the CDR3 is TGTGCCAGCAGCGCAGGAGGGTTAGTCTATGGCTACACCTTC. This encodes CASSAGGLVYGYTF.

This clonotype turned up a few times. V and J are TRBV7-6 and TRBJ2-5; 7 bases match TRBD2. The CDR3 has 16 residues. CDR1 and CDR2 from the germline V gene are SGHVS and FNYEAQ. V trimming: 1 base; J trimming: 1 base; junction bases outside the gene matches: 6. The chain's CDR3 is CASSLVASGGQETQYF. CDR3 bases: TGTGCCAGCAGCTTAGTTGCTAGCGGAGGCCAAGAGACCCAGTACTTC.

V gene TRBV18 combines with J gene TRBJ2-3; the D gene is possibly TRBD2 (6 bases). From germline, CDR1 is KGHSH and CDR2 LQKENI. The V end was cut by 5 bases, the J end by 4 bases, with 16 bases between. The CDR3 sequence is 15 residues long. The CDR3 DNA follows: TGTGCCAGCTCAGCTAGCGAAATAGTCCCAGATACGCAGTATTTT. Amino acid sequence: CASSASEIVPDTQYF.

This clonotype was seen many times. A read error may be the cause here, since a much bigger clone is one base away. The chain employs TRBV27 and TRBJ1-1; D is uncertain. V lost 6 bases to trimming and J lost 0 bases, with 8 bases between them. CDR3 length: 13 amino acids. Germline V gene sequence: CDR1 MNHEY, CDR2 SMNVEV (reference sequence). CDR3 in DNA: TGTGCCAGCAGATTAGGAGTGAACACTGAAGCTTTCTTT. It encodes CASRLGVNTEAFF.

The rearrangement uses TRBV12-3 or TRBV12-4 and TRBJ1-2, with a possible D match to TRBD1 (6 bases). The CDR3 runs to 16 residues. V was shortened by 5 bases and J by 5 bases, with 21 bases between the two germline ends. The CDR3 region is CASSGGRIGQSYGYTF. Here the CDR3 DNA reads TGTGCCAGCAGTGGGGGTAGAATAGGACAGTCGTATGGCTACACCTTC.

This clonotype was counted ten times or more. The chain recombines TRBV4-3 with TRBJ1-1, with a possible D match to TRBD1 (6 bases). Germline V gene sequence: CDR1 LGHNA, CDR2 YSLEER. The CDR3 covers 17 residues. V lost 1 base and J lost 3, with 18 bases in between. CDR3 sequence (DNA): TGCGCCAGCAGCCAAGTCGTCGTTTCGGACAGATACACTGAAGCTTTCTTT. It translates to CASSQVVVSDRYTEAFF.

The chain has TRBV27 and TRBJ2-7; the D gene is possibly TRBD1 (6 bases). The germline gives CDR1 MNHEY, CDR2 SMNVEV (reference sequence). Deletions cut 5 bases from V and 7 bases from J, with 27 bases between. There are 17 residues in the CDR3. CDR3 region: CASSPIIPVGATPEQYF. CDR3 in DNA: TGTGCCAGCAGTCCCATTATACCGGTGGGGGCGACTCCTGAGCAGTACTTC.

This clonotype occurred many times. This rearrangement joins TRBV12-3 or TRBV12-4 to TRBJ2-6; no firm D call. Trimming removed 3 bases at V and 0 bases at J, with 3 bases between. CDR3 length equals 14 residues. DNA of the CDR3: TGTGCCAGCAGTTTCATCTCTGGGGCCAACGTCCTGACTTTC. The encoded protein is CASSFISGANVLTF.

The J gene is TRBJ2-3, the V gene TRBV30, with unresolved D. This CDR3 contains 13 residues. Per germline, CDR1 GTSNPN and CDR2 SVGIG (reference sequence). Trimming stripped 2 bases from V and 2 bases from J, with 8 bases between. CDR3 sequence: CAWSPVFTDTQYF. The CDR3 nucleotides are TGTGCCTGGAGTCCAGTGTTCACAGATACGCAGTATTTT.

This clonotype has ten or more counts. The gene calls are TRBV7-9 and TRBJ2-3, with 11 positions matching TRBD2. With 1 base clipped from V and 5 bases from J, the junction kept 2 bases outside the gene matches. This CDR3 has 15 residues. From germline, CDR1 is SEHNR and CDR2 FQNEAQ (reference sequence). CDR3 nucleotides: TGTGCCAGCAGCTTAGTAGCGGGGGGGCAAGATACGCAGTATTTT. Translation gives CASSLVAGGQDTQYF.